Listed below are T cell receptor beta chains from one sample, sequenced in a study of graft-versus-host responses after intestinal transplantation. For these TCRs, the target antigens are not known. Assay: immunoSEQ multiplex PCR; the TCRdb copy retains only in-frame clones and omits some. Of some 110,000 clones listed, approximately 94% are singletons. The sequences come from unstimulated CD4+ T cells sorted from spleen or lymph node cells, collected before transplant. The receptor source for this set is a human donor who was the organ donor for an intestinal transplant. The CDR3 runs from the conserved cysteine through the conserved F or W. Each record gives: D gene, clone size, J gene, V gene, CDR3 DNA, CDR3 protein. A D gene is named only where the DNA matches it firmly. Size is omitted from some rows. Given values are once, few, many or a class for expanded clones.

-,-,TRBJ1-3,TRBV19,TGTGCCAGTAGTATAGATTTGGATTCTGGAAACACCATATATTTT,CASSIDLDSGNTIYF
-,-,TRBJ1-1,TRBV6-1,TGTGCCAGCAGTGAAAGTTTTCGGCTTATTCCTGGGGGGAACACTGAAGCTTTCTTT,CASSESFRLIPGGNTEAFF
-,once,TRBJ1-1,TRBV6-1,TGTGCCAGCAGGAGGGATGCTGAAGCTTTCTTT,CASRRDAEAFF
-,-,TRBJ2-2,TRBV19,TGTGCCAGTAGACAGGGAATGGCCGGGGAGCTGTTTTTT,CASRQGMAGELFF
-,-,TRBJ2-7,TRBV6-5,TGTGCCAGCAGTTACGGGTCCACGAAGGGAGAGCAGTACTTC,CASSYGSTKGEQYF
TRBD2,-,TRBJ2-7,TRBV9,TGTGCCAGCAGCGTAGACAGCGGGAGGGCCGGGGAGCAGTACTTC,CASSVDSGRAGEQYF
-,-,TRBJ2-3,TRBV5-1,TGCGCCAGCAGACCCGAGTGGTCACCCACAGATACGCAGTATTTT,CASRPEWSPTDTQYF
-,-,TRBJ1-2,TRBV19,TGTGCCAGTAGTACCGACCACAGTGAGGGAAACTATGGCTACACCTTC,CASSTDHSEGNYGYTF
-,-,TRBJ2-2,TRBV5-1,TGCGCCAGCAGCTTGGACATAGCGGCCACCGGGGAGCTGTTTTTT,CASSLDIAATGELFF
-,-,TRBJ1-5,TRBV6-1,TGTGCCAGCAGTACTACAGGTAGTAATCAGCCCCAGCATTTT,CASSTTGSNQPQHF
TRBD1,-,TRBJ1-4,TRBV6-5,TGTGCCAGCAGTTACTCAGGGGGCGTTGAAAAACTGTTTTTT,CASSYSGGVEKLFF